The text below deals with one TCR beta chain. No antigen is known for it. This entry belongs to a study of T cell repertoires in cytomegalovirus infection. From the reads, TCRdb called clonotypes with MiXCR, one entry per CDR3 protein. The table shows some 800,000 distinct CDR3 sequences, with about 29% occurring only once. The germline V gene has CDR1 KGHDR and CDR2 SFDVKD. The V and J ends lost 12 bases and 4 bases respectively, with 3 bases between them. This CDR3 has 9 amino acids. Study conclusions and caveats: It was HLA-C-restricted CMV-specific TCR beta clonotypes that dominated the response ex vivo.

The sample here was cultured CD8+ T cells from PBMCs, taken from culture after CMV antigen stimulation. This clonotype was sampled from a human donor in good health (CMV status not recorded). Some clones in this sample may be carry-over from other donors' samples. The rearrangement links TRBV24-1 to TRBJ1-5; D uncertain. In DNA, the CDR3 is TGTGCCCCAAATCAGCCCCAGCATTTT. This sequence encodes CAPNQPQHF.